This TCR beta chain was found in a study of blood T cell repertoires in COVID-19 (dated by TCRdb to the early 2020s). At the level of the whole study: Collaborator samples came from the United States, Italy and Spain and covered acute and convalescent phases of COVID-19. Where available, HLA class I and class II types were taken from metadata supplied by the sample provider and were not determined by assay-based typing. Sample metadata almost always included a de-identified subject ID, COVID-19 status, age in years and sex. The dataset comprised deeply sampled blood TCRbeta repertoires from subjects exposed to, actively infected with, or recovered from COVID-19. The material from the prospective study consisted of cDNA or gDNA derived from T cells, B-cell-depleted T cells, or PBMCs. The repertoires were released in a freely available public database intended as a resource for research on the immune response to SARS-CoV-2. Samples came from the ongoing ImmuneRACE study (first 160 participants) plus 1,254 subjects from 6 global collaborators.

What the work shows at the level of the full study, not this receptor alone: How much clinical and demographic metadata was included differed by source and by participant, and the metadata was provided uncurated.

For this clone: The antigen this receptor binds is unknown. No base-level quality is on record; no much larger clone is a single base apart.

Each collaborating institution followed its own protocols to collect whole blood in K2EDTA tubes. For TCRbeta analysis, collaborators shipped samples in one of three forms: frozen whole blood, isolated PBMCs, or DNA extracted from either of those sample types. Measured from the cysteine to the phenylalanine, the CDR3 is 17 residues long. Just the 51-base CDR3 DNA is kept, in frame starting at base 1. V and J are truncated by 3 bases and 0 bases respectively, leaving an intervening sequence of 15 bases. Taken from the germline V gene, the CDR1 and CDR2 loops are SGHVS and FQNEAQ. TCRbeta CDR3 regions were amplified from genomic DNA using the immunoSEQ Assay, a bias-controlled multiplex PCR. The paper's processing steps were these. The number of nucleated cells in each sample was estimated from the amplification of reference gene primers within the assay. Sequence reads were collapsed and filtered to measure the absolute abundance of every unique TCRbeta CDR3 rearrangement. For each sample, productive Simpson clonality was calculated as the square root of Simpson's diversity index across productive rearrangements. TCRdb mirrors the immuneACCESS table, restricted to in-frame sequences. Some clones are absent from its copies; in checked studies, under half trace to an unresolved V gene, and the reason for the others is unknown. That table is the source of V, J and clone size, and D and trimming were worked out from the DNA. Here the sample has around 78,000 clones; over 80% occur a single time. The ten largest clones represent roughly 5% of the sample.

The chain couples TRBV7-8 to TRBJ1-3; no D gene is confidently identified. The sequence was collected from a man aged 50-59 years with active COVID-19. Sequenced sample: peripheral blood. The DNA sequence is as follows: TGTGCCAGCAGCTTCCTCTTCGACGGACTCTCTGGAAACACCATATATTTT. Protein translation: CASSFLFDGLSGNTIYF.